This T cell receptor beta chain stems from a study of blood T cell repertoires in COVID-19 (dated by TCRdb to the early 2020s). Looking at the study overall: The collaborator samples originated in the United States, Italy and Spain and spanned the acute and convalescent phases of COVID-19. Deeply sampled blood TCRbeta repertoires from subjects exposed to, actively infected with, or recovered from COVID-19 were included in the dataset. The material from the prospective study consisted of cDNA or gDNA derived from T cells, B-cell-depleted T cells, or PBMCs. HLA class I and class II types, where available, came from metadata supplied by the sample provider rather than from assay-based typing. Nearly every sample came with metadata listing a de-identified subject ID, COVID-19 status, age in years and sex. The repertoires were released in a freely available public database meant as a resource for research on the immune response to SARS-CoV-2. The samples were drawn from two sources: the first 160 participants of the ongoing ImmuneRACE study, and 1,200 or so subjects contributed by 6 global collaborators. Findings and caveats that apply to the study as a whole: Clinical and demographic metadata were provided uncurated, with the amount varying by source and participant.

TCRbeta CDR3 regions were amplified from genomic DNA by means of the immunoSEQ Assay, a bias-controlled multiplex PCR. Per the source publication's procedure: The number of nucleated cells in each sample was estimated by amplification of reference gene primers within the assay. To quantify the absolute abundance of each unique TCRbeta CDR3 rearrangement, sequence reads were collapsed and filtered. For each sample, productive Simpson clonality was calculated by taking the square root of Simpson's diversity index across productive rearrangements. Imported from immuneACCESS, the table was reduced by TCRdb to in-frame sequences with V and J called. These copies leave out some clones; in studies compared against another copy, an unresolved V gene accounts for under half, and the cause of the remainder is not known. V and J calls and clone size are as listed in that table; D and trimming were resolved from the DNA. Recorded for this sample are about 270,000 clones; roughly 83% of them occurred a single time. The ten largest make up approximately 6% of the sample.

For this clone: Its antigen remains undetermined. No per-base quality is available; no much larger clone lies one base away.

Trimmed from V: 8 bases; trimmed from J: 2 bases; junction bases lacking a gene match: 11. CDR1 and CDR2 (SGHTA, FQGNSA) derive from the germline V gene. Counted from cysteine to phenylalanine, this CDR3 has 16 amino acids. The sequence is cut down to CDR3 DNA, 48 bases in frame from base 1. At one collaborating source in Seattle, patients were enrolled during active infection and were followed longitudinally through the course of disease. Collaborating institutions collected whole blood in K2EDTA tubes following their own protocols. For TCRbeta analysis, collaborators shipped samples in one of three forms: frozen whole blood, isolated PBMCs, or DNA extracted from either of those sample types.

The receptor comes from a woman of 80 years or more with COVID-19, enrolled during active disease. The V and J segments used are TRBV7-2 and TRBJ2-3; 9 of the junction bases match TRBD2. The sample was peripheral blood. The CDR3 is CASSTGLAGATDTQYF. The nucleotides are TGTGCCAGCTCTACTGGATTAGCGGGGGCCACAGATACGCAGTATTTT.